One sample yielded the 25 T cell receptor beta chains listed below, sequenced in a study of shared clonotypes between healthy human individuals. Produced via immunoSEQ multiplex PCR; TCRdb's table is partial and in-frame only. Of over a million clones listed, roughly 96% are singletons. Sample: naive CD4+ T cells sorted from blood. Indicated subset: CD45RA+ positively selected. The source is a man younger than 45 in good health.

The table lists this clone with a count of one. The J gene is TRBJ2-1, the V gene TRBV29-1, with 12 nucleotides matching TRBD2. V lost 5 bases and J lost 2; bases outside the gene matches: 4. CDR3 length equals 15 residues. Germline CDR1 is SQVTM and CDR2 is ANQGSEA. CDR3 nucleotides: TGCAGCGTTCGACTAGCGGGAGTTCCCTACAATGAGCAGTTCTTC. This gives the protein CSVRLAGVPYNEQFF.

This chain connects TRBV25-1 to TRBJ2-1; D uncertain. The V end lost 6 bases, the J end lost 5 bases, and 11 bases lay between the germline ends. The CDR3 extends over 13 amino acids. The germline gives CDR1 MGHDK, CDR2 SYGVNS. CDR3: CASRLRNHNEQFF. Written as DNA, the CDR3 is TGTGCCAGCAGGTTACGGAACCACAATGAGCAGTTCTTC.

The rearrangement links TRBV10-3 to TRBJ2-3; TRBD2 aligns across 14 bases. Trimming removed 8 bases from V and 4 bases from J; junction bases left unmatched: 8. Germline CDR1 reads ENHRY; CDR2 reads SYGVKD. The CDR3 is 16 amino acids. CDR3 sequence reads: CAIGNPGLAGADTQYF. DNA of the CDR3: TGTGCCATCGGGAACCCGGGACTAGCGGGAGCAGATACGCAGTATTTT.

The rearrangement joins TRBV5-6 to TRBJ2-1; either TRBD1 or TRBD2 may supply D (7 bases each). This CDR3 is 16 amino acids long. Trimming took off 2 bases at V and 5 bases at J, with 17 bases between the two ends. Looked up from germline, CDR1 is SGHDT and CDR2 is YYEEEE. This chain's CDR3 is CASSLGEGTVNNEQFF. CDR3 in DNA: TGTGCCAGCAGCTTAGGGGAGGGGACAGTAAACAATGAGCAGTTCTTC.

For the CDR3, the DNA is TGTGCCAGCAAGGATCGGGAGGAACGGATCGAGCAGTACTTC. It yields the protein CASKDREERIEQYF. V and J are TRBV6-1 and TRBJ2-7, with 7 bases fitting TRBD2. The V and J ends lost 7 bases and 6 bases, in that order; junction bases with no gene match: 12. Germline-derived CDR1 and CDR2 are MNHNS and SASEGT. The CDR3 runs to 14 residues.

The rearrangement joins TRBV7-9 to TRBJ1-3; D is undetermined. The CDR3 runs to 15 residues. From germline, CDR1 is SEHNR and CDR2 FQNEAQ (reference sequence). V was clipped by 1 base and J by 0 bases, with 7 bases between them. DNA of the CDR3: TGTGCCAGCAGCTTAGTAGCAAGCTCTGGAAACACCATATATTTT. Its translation is CASSLVASSGNTIYF.

The V and J genes are TRBV2 and TRBJ2-1; D may be TRBD1 or TRBD2 (5 bases each). From germline, CDR1 is SNHLY and CDR2 FYNNEI. Trimming cost V 6 bases and J 10 bases, with 28 bases left between them. The CDR3 is 17 residues long. CDR3 sequence (DNA): TGTGCCAGCAGACTTTCCCCCCGGACTCCCCCAGGGAACGAGCAGTTCTTC. Protein product: CASRLSPRTPPGNEQFF.

This rearrangement joins TRBV28 to TRBJ1-3; TRBD1 matches at 7 bases. Germline CDR1 is MDHEN and CDR2 is SYDVKM. This CDR3 has 14 residues. The J segment lost 12 bases and the V segment lost 6 bases, leaving 14 bases of the junction unmatched. CDR3 in DNA: TGTGCCAGCAGCTATGGACAGGCACCTCTTCACATATATTTT. It translates to CASSYGQAPLHIYF.

V and J are TRBV18 and TRBJ1-2, with no clear D. The germline V and J ends were trimmed by 10 bases and 1 base, with 13 bases remaining between them. The CDR3 is 13 residues long. CDR1 and CDR2 from the germline V gene are KGHSH and LQKENI. CDR3 loop: CATSDGVNYGYTF. The CDR3 bases are TGTGCCACTTCGGACGGAGTTAACTATGGCTACACCTTC.

The rearrangement joins TRBV18 to TRBJ2-5; D unclear. Deletions cut 3 bases from V and 7 bases from J, with 15 bases between. This CDR3 region has 14 residues. Germline loops: CDR1 KGHSH, CDR2 LQKENI. CDR3 sequence (DNA): TGTGCCAGCTCACCGGGTCCGCCCCGATGGACCCAGTACTTC. Its translation is CASSPGPPRWTQYF.

The chain recombines TRBV18 with TRBJ2-7; 8 nucleotides line up with TRBD1. The CDR3 runs 14 residues. Per germline, CDR1 KGHSH and CDR2 LQKENI. V lost 8 bases to trimming and J lost 3 bases; unmatched junction nucleotides: 9. This CDR3 is CASGAGTGIYEQYF. The CDR3 nucleotides read TGTGCCAGCGGAGCCGGGACAGGAATCTACGAGCAGTACTTC. The full variable domain, completed using reference TRBV18 and TRBJ2-7, is NAGVMQNPRHLVRRRGQEARLRCSPMKGHSHVYWYRQLPEEGLKFMVYLQKENIIDESGMPKERFSAEFPKEGPSILRIQQVVRGDSAAYFCASGAGTGIYEQYFGPGTRLTVT.

The chain employs TRBV9 and TRBJ2-2, with TRBD2 identical over 12 bases. In germline, CDR1 is SGDLS, CDR2 YYNGEE. After removal of 4 bases from V and 6 bases from J, the junction contained 4 bases not matched to a gene. The CDR3 covers 15 residues. The CDR3 protein is CASSRLAGEAGELFF. CDR3 in DNA: TGTGCCAGCAGCCGACTAGCGGGAGAGGCCGGGGAGCTGTTTTTT.

The chain employs TRBV28 and TRBJ1-5; the D gene is possibly TRBD1 (6 bases). Trimming left V 7 bases short and J 6 bases short, with 16 bases between. The CDR3 extends over 14 amino acids. Per the germline V gene, CDR1 is MDHEN and CDR2 is SYDVKM. In nucleotides, the CDR3 is TGTGCCAGCACCGCCACAGGGAGGGGTCAGCCCCAGCATTTT. It translates to CASTATGRGQPQHF.

This clone was picked up one time. This chain joins TRBV9 and TRBJ1-4; D ambiguous. CDR3 size: 14 residues. The germline V and J ends were trimmed by 0 bases and 6 bases, with 9 bases remaining between them. Per germline, CDR1 SGDLS and CDR2 YYNGEE. CDR3 coding DNA: TGTGCCAGCAGCGTAGACGGCCTGTATGAAAAACTGTTTTTT. Residues: CASSVDGLYEKLFF.

The gene calls are TRBV10-3 and TRBJ1-2; weak D call: TRBD1 (5 bases). This CDR3 has 13 amino acids. Germline CDR1 and CDR2: ENHRY and SYGVKD. V was cut by 6 bases and J by 4 bases, with 12 bases left in between. CDR3 in DNA: TGTGCCATCAGGTCACAGGCCCTCTATGGCTACACCTTC. It specifies CAIRSQALYGYTF.

V and J are TRBV19 and TRBJ1-1, with 7 bases aligning to TRBD1. The V and J ends lost 6 bases and 1 base, in that order; junction bases with no gene match: 8. CDR1 is LNHDA, CDR2 SQIVND, per germline (reference sequence). The CDR3 consists of 15 residues. CDR3 region: CASRRQGTENTEAFF. The CDR3, as DNA: TGTGCCAGTAGGCGGCAGGGGACAGAGAACACTGAAGCTTTCTTT. The whole variable domain, remainder taken from reference TRBV19 and TRBJ1-1, is DGGITQSPKYLFRKEGQNVTLSCEQNLNHDAMYWYRQDPGQGLRLIYYSQIVNDFQKGDIAEGYSVSREKKESFPLTVTSAQKNPTAFYLCASRRQGTENTEAFFGQGTRLTVV.

This clone was detected once. The chain couples TRBV6-5 to TRBJ1-5; D possibly corresponds to TRBD1 (6 bases). V dropped 2 bases and J dropped 4 bases, with 9 bases sitting between them. Germline V gene lookup returns CDR1 MNHEY and CDR2 SVGAGI. The CDR3 length is 14 residues. DNA for the CDR3: TGTGCCAGCAGTTACCGCGACAGGAATCAGCCCCAGCATTTT. Its translation is CASSYRDRNQPQHF.

This chain uses TRBV4-3 with TRBJ1-1; D is possibly TRBD1 (5 bases). The CDR3 runs to 14 residues. Deletions cut 0 bases from V and 5 bases from J, with 10 bases between. Per the germline V gene, CDR1 is LGHNA and CDR2 is YSLEER. The CDR3 coding sequence is TGCGCCAGCAGCCAAGATCGGGGGAGGACTGAAGCTTTCTTT. Translation: CASSQDRGRTEAFF.

J is TRBJ1-1 and V is TRBV11-2; tentative D call: TRBD1 (5 bases). Trimming took off 4 bases at V and 4 bases at J, with 16 bases between the two ends. The CDR3 runs to 15 residues. Per the germline V gene, CDR1 is SGHAT and CDR2 is FQNNGV. The CDR3 sequence: CASSYMPPRGTEAFF. In DNA, the CDR3 is TGTGCCAGCAGCTATATGCCCCCAAGGGGCACTGAAGCTTTCTTT.

The V and J genes are TRBV9 and TRBJ1-4; perhaps TRBD1 as D (5 bases). CDR1 and CDR2 (germline): SGDLS, YYNGEE. V was cut by 7 bases and J by 1 base, with 14 bases left in between. This CDR3 spans 15 amino acids. The CDR3 coding sequence is TGTGCCAGCTCCCGAGTGGGGGGAACTAATGAAAAACTGTTTTTT. The encoded protein is CASSRVGGTNEKLFF. The whole variable domain, filled in from reference TRBV9 and TRBJ1-4, reads DSGVTQTPKHLITATGQRVTLRCSPRSGDLSVYWYQQSLDQGLQFLIQYYNGEERAKGNILERFSAQQFPDLHSELNLSSLELGDSALYFCASSRVGGTNEKLFFGSGTQLSVL.

The chain employs TRBV5-1 and TRBJ2-7; unclear D gene. V was shortened by 4 bases and J by 3 bases, with 8 bases between the two germline ends. This CDR3 comprises 12 residues. The germline gives CDR1 SGHRS, CDR2 YFSETQ. The CDR3 sequence: CASSPSDYEQYF. The DNA for the CDR3 is TGCGCCAGCAGCCCGTCCGACTACGAGCAGTACTTC.

The chain links TRBV29-1 to TRBJ1-1; tentative D call: TRBD1 (5 bases). The CDR3 spans 13 residues. From germline, CDR1 is SQVTM and CDR2 ANQGSEA. V dropped 7 bases and J dropped 1 base, with 13 bases sitting between them. Here the CDR3 reads CSARIGANTEAFF. CDR3 nucleotide sequence: TGCAGCGCCCGTATAGGGGCGAACACTGAAGCTTTCTTT.

The V call is TRBV29-1, the J call TRBJ1-2; D remains unclear. Germline V lookup: CDR1 SQVTM, CDR2 ANQGSEA. V dropped 7 bases and J dropped 4 bases, with 13 bases sitting between them. The CDR3 is 12 residues long. CDR3 in DNA: TGCAGCGCGGATCGGGCTGGCTATGGCTACACCTTC. Amino acid sequence: CSADRAGYGYTF.

This chain links TRBV2 with TRBJ2-7; 8 nucleotides align to TRBD1. Trimming cost V 3 bases and J 5 bases; bases outside gene matches: 3. CDR1 is SNHLY and CDR2 is FYNNEI in the germline V gene. The CDR3 spans 13 residues. DNA for the CDR3: TGTGCCAGCAGTGAGGACAGGGCCCACGAGCAGTACTTC. It encodes CASSEDRAHEQYF.

The chain employs TRBV28 and TRBJ2-7; the match to TRBD1 covers 7 bases. Per germline, CDR1 MDHEN and CDR2 SYDVKM. CDR3 length: 14 amino acids. V was clipped by 6 bases and J by 5 bases; unmatched bases: 10. The CDR3 DNA follows: TGTGCCAGCAGGGGTAAGGGGGCGGTGAACGAGCAGTACTTC. Its protein is CASRGKGAVNEQYF.